This TCR beta chain appears in the sequencing data of a study of tissue T cells after allogeneic stem cell transplantation. Clones were sequenced by immunoSEQ multiplex PCR, and TCRdb holds only the in-frame ones, with some missing. This table holds about 4,700 clones, around 65% found once. Trimming took off 2 bases at V and 1 base at J, with 8 bases between the two ends. The CDR3 totals 14 residues. Germline V gene data show CDR1 as SGHAT and CDR2 as FQNNGV. Findings and caveats of the study: Tissue-detected TCR repertoire was only partly captured by blood and spleen T cells. The study did not identify alloreactive or antigen-specific tissue TCRs, and some clones might be persisting host cells. Anatomically similar tissues had similar TCR repertoires within each patient.

This clone has only one observation. The antigen remains undetermined. The sample in question was left colon tissue, obtained at autopsy. The chain has TRBV11-2 and TRBJ1-2; D is unresolved. The sequence was collected from a male donor older than 55 with lung cancer. CDR3 nucleotides: TGTGCCAGCAGCTTACACGTTATTAACTATGGCTACACCTTC. This gives the protein CASSLHVINYGYTF.